These T cell receptor beta chains were read from a single sample in a study of blood T cell repertoires in COVID-19. Repertoires were generated with immunoSEQ multiplex PCR, while TCRdb's copy carries only in-frame clones and drops some. The sample lists hundreds of thousands of clones; approximately 90% were seen once. Sequences were obtained from PBMCs or T cells enriched from blood (not recorded which). The receptors here all came from a middle-aged woman who had recovered from COVID-19. CDR3s leave out the opening cysteine and the closing phenylalanine or tryptophan. For some rows the clone size is stated as once, few or many, or as a class when expanded; others skip it.

clone size: -; V gene: TRBV30; CDR3 protein: AWGRGKGYT
clone size: once; V gene: TRBV11-1; CDR3 protein: ASSLDQGLHEQY
clone size: -; V gene: TRBV10-1; CDR3 protein: ASSEVKGAAQY
clone size: -; V gene: TRBV6-1; CDR3 protein: ASSDDGMPREI
clone size: -; V gene: TRBV6-5; CDR3 protein: ASSYRGQGTDTQY
clone size: -; V gene: TRBV5-1; CDR3 protein: ASSQARDTEAF
clone size: -; V gene: TRBV29-1; CDR3 protein: SVEELAGGHNEQF
clone size: -; V gene: TRBV4-3; CDR3 protein: ASSQGQGVGEEAF
clone size: once; V gene: TRBV29-1; CDR3 protein: SVTGQGTRGELF
clone size: -; V gene: TRBV29-1; CDR3 protein: SVGTAPTDTQY
clone size: -; V gene: TRBV6-4; CDR3 protein: ASSEVYNSPLH
clone size: -; V gene: TRBV7-2; CDR3 protein: ASSVLSNTGELF